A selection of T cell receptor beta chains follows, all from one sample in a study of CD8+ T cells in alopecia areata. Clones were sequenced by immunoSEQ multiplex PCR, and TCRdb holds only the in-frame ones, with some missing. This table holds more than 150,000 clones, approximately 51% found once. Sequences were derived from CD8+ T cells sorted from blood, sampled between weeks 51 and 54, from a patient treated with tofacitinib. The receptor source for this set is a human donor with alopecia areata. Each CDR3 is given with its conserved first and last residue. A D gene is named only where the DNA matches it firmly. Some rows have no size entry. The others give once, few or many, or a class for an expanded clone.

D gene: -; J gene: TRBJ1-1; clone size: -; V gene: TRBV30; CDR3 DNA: TGTGCCTGGAGTAAGCCCCAATGGGGCACTGAAGCTTTCTTT; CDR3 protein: CAWSKPQWGTEAFF
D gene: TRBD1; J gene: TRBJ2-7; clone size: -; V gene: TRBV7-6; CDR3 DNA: TGTGCCAGCAGCCCAAGGACAGGGGTTAGGTACGAGCAGTACTTC; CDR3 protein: CASSPRTGVRYEQYF
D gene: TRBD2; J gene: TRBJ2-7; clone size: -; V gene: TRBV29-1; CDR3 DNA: TGCAGCGTTGAGGGGCGGGGGGGCCGAGAGGAGCAGTACTTC; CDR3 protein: CSVEGRGGREEQYF
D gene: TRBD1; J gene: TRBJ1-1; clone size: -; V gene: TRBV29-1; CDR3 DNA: TGCAGCGTTCTTAGGACAGGTGAAGCTTTCTTT; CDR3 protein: CSVLRTGEAFF
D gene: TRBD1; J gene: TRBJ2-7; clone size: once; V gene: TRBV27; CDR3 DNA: TGTGCCAGCAGTTTACCCCCCGGGACAGGGCTTGCCTACGAGCAGTACTTC; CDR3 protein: CASSLPPGTGLAYEQYF
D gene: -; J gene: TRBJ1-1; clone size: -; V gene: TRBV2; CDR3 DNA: TGTGCCAGCAGTGACCCGGGGTTACGCACTGAAGCTTTCTTT; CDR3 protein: CASSDPGLRTEAFF
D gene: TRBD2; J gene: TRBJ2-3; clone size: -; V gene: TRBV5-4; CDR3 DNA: TGTGCCAGCAGCTTACCGGGACTAGCGATGAGAACAGATACGCAGTATTTT; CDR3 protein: CASSLPGLAMRTDTQYF
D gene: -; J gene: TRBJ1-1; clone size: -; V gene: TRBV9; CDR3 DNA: TGTGCCAGCAGCGCAACAGGGAGCACTGAAGCTTTCTTT; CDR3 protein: CASSATGSTEAFF
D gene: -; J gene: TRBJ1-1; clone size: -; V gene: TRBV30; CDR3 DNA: TGTGCCTGGAGTATATTTACGAACACTGAAGCTTTCTTT; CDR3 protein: CAWSIFTNTEAFF
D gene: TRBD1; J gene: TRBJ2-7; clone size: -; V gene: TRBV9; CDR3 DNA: TGTGCCAGCAGCTCGGGACAGGGAAAGGACGAGCAGTACTTC; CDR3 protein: CASSSGQGKDEQYF
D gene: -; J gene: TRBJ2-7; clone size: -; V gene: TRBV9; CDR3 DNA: TGTGCCAGCAGCGTTGGCGTGGGGTACGAGCAGTACTTC; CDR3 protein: CASSVGVGYEQYF
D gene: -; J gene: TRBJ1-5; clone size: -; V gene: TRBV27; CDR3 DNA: TGTGCCAGCAGTTCTACGGGGGCCGTCAATCAGCCCCAGCATTTT; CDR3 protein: CASSSTGAVNQPQHF
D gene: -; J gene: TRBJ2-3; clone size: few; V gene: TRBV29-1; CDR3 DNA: TGCAGCGCTTGGGGGGCGTTTCTCGCAGATACGCAGTATTTT; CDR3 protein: CSAWGAFLADTQYF
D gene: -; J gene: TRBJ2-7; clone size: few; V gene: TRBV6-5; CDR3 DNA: TGTGCCAGCAGCGTGAGGGGAAACGAGCAGTACTTC; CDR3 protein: CASSVRGNEQYF
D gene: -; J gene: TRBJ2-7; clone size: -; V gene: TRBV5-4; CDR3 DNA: TGTGCCAGCAGCGAAGCTGGACACCCTTCGTACGAGCAGTACTTC; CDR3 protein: CASSEAGHPSYEQYF
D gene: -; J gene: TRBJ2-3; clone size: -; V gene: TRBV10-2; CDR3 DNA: TGCGCCAGCAGTTTAGCAGATACGCAGTATTTT; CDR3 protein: CASSLADTQYF
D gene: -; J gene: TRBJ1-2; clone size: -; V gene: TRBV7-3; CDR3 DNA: TGTGCCAGCAGCTCGGGAGGTGGCTACACCTTC; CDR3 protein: CASSSGGGYTF
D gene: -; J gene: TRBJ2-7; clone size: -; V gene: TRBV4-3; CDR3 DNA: TGCGCCAGCAGCCAAGGTCCATCTTACGAGCAGTACTTC; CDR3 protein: CASSQGPSYEQYF
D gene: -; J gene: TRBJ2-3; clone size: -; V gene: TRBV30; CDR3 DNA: TGTGCCTGGAGTGGAGGGACATTGGTGTCAGATACGCAGTATTTT; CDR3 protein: CAWSGGTLVSDTQYF
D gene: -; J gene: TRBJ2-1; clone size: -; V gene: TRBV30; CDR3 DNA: TGTGCCTGGAGTTCCAGGGGAGGCGATGAGCAGTTCTTC; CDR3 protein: CAWSSRGGDEQFF
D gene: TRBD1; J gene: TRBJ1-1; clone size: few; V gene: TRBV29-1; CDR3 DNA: TGCAGCGTCGGATACCGAGGGACAGGTCGGGTGAACACTGAAGCTTTCTTT; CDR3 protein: CSVGYRGTGRVNTEAFF
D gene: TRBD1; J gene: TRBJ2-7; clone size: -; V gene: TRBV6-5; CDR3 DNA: TGTGCCAGCAGTTCCAGAGGCGGGACAGGGGGCGTAGAGCAGTACTTC; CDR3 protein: CASSSRGGTGGVEQYF
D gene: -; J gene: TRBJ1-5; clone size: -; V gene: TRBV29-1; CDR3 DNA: TGCAGCGTTGGGGGCAGGGGCAATCAGCCCCAGCATTTT; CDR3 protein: CSVGGRGNQPQHF
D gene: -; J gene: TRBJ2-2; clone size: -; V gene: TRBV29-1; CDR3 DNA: TGCAGCGTTGAAGGGGCCACAGGGAGCGCACCGAACACCGGGGAGCTGTTTTTT; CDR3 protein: CSVEGATGSAPNTGELFF
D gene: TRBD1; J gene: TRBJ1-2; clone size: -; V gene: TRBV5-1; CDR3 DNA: TGCGCCAGCAGCTTGGGGGACAGCAACTATGGCTACACCTTC; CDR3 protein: CASSLGDSNYGYTF
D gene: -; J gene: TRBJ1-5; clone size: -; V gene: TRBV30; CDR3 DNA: TGTGCCTGGAGTAGGGGGTTACGGCAGCCCCAGCATTTT; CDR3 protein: CAWSRGLRQPQHF
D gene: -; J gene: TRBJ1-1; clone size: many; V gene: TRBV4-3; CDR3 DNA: TGCGCCAGCAGCCAAGACAGGAACACTGAAGCTTTCTTT; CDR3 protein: CASSQDRNTEAFF
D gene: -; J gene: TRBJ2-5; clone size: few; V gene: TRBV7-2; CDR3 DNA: TGTGCCAGCAGCTTAACAGTGTACAGGGCCGGTGAGACCCAGTACTTC; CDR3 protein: CASSLTVYRAGETQYF
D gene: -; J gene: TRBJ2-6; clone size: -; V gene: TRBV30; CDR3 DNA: TGTGCCTGGAGCATTGGGGCCAACGTCCTGACTTTC; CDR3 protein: CAWSIGANVLTF
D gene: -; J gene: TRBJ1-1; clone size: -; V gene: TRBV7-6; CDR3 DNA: TGTGCCAGCAGCCTTAGACAAGGAGACCGAGCTTTCTTT; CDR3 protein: CASSLRQGDRAFF
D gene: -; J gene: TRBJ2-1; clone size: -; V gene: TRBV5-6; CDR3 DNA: TGTGCCAGCAGCACTACAGGGAACTACAATGAGCAGTTCTTC; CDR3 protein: CASSTTGNYNEQFF
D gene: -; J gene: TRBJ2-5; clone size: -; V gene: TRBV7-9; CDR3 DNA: TGTGCCAGCACCCTATTTGCGGCAGGCAGGTACCAAGAGACCCAGTACTTC; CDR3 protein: CASTLFAAGRYQETQYF
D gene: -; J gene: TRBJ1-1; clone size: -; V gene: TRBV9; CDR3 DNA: TGTGCCAGCAGCCCCGGGAGGAAGACTGAAGCTTTCTTT; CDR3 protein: CASSPGRKTEAFF
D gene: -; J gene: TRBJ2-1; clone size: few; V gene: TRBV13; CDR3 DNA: TGTGCCAGCGGGAGAGGGGCCTACAATGAGCAGTTCTTC; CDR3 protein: CASGRGAYNEQFF
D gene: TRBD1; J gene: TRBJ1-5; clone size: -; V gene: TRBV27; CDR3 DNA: TGTGCCAGCAGTCCCCGGACAGGGTCTGAGCCCCAGCATTTT; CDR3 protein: CASSPRTGSEPQHF
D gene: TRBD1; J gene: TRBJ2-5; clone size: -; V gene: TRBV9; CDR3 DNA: TGTGCCAGCAGCGACTGGACAGGTGGACAAGAGACCCAGTACTTC; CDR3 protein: CASSDWTGGQETQYF
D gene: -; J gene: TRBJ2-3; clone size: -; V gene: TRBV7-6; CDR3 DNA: TGTGCCAGCAGCCCTAGGGGCACAGATACGCAGTATTTT; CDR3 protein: CASSPRGTDTQYF
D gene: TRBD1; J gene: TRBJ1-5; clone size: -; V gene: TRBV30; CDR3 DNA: TGTGCCTGGAGTGAAGAACAGGGGTGGCAGCCCCAGCATTTT; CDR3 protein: CAWSEEQGWQPQHF
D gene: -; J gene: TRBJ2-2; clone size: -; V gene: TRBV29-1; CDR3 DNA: TGCAGCGTTGAAGGTTCCGGACAGCCCCCCACGAACACCGGGGAGCTGTTTTTT; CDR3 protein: CSVEGSGQPPTNTGELFF